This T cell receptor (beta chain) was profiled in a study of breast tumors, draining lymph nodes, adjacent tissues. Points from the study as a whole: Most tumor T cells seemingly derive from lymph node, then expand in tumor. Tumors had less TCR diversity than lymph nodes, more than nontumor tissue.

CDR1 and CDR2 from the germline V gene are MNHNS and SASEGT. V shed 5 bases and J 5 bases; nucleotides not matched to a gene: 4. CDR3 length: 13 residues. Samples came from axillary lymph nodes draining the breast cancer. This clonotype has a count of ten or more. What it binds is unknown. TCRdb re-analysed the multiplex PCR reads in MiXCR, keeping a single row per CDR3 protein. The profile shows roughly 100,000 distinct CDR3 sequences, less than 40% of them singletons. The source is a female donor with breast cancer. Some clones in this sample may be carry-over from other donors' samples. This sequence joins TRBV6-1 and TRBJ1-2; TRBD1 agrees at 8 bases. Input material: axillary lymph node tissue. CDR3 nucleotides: TGTGCCAGCAGTTCTGACAGGGGTTATGGCTACACCTTC. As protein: CASSSDRGYGYTF.